The 24 T cell receptor beta chains below come from one sample, sequenced in a study of response to subunit inactivated influenza vaccine. TCRdb ran MiXCR on the RT-PCR reads and lists one entry per CDR3 protein. The data contain 550,000 to 800,000 distinct CDR3 sequences, 15% to 19% of them seen just once; the ten biggest clones take up around a tenth. This sample comprised PBMCs from blood, obtained about 11 days after vaccination. The source is a man aged 50 to 60 who received an inactivated influenza vaccine.

This clonotype has only a few counts. V gene TRBV10-3 combines with J gene TRBJ2-1; 11 bases match TRBD2. J lost 0 bases, V lost 6 bases, and 4 bases had no gene match. The CDR3 contains 16 residues. Per germline, CDR1 ENHRY and CDR2 SYGVKD. CDR3 protein: CAISRLAGSSYNEQFF. For the CDR3, the DNA is TGTGCCATCAGCCGACTAGCGGGGAGCTCCTACAATGAGCAGTTCTTC.

This chain links TRBV7-2 with TRBJ1-5; the D gene is possibly TRBD1 (6 bases). V shed 5 bases and J shed 7 bases, with 12 bases lying between them. There are 13 residues in the CDR3. Germline CDR1 SGHTA, CDR2 FQGNSA. CDR3 sequence reads: CASSRPGVQPQHF. In DNA, the CDR3 is TGTGCCAGCAGCCGTCCAGGGGTCCAGCCCCAGCATTTT.

This clonotype has only a few counts. The chain employs TRBV27 and TRBJ1-5, with a possible D match to TRBD1 (5 bases). Trimming left V 9 bases short and J 2 bases short, with 26 bases between. CDR1 is MNHEY and CDR2 is SMNVEV in the germline V gene (reference sequence). The CDR3 consists of 18 residues. The chain's CDR3 is CARRPQNLREEGNQPQHF. CDR3 bases: TGTGCCAGGCGACCCCAAAACCTCAGGGAAGAAGGCAATCAGCCCCAGCATTTT.

This clonotype came up a few times. The chain is built from TRBV7-2 and TRBJ1-2; weak D call: TRBD1 (5 bases). The V gene's germline CDR1 is SGHTA and CDR2 FQGNSA. The V end lost 5 bases, the J end lost 0 bases, and 10 bases lay between the germline ends. The CDR3 loop spans 14 amino acids. CDR3 in DNA: TGTGCCAGCAGCCCGGGACTAGCTAACTATGGCTACACCTTC. Protein: CASSPGLANYGYTF.

The sample holds many counts of this clonotype. The chain joins TRBV28 to TRBJ2-4, with D tentatively TRBD2 (5 bases). The CDR3 runs 13 residues. Germline assignment: CDR1 MDHEN and CDR2 SYDVKM. Trimming pared 6 bases from V and 3 bases from J, leaving 9 bases between. In DNA form, the CDR3 reads TGTGCCAGCAGCCCCGGGAACAAAAACATTCAGTACTTC. Protein product: CASSPGNKNIQYF.

The rearrangement uses TRBV6-5 and TRBJ2-7; 7 bases match TRBD1. V shed 8 bases and J 3 bases; nucleotides not matched to a gene: 10. The CDR3 runs 14 residues. Germline V gene lookup returns CDR1 MNHEY and CDR2 SVGAGI. The CDR3 region has the DNA TGTGCCAGCCGTAACCCAGGGGGAAACTACGAGCAGTACTTC. It translates to CASRNPGGNYEQYF.

This clonotype has just a few counts. The V and J genes are TRBV10-3 and TRBJ1-5, with 10 bases identical to TRBD1. Germline V gene lookup returns CDR1 ENHRY and CDR2 SYGVKD. The CDR3 has 15 residues. With 6 bases clipped from V and 4 bases from J, the junction kept 6 bases outside the gene matches. This chain's CDR3 is CAISIGTGENQPQHF. In DNA form, the CDR3 reads TGTGCCATCAGCATCGGGACAGGGGAGAATCAGCCCCAGCATTTT.

This clonotype has just a few counts. V usage is TRBV5-5 and J usage is TRBJ1-5; D gene uncertain. CDR3 length: 14 amino acids. Germline V gives CDR1 SGHKS, CDR2 YYEKEE (reference sequence). V was shortened by 1 base and J by 3 bases, with 8 bases between the two germline ends. In DNA form, the CDR3 reads TGTGCCAGCAGCTTGCGTCCAAACAATCAGCCCCAGCATTTT. Amino acid sequence: CASSLRPNNQPQHF.

This clonotype showed up just a few times. This chain links TRBV12-3 or TRBV12-4 with TRBJ2-1; D not certain. V was shortened by 6 bases and J by 10 bases, with 19 bases between the two germline ends. The CDR3 spans 14 residues. CDR3 sequence reads: CASRLSGAMKEQFF. CDR3 DNA sequence: TGTGCCAGCAGGTTATCGGGCGCTATGAAAGAGCAGTTCTTC.

This clonotype was seen only a few times. V usage is TRBV20-1 and J usage is TRBJ1-2; TRBD1 matches at 7 bases. The CDR3 covers 14 residues. The V segment lost 6 bases and the J segment 0 bases; nucleotides outside the gene matches: 7. Germline V gene sequence: CDR1 DFQATT, CDR2 SNEGSKA (reference sequence). This CDR3 is CSASRTGANYGYTF. DNA of the CDR3: TGCAGTGCCAGTCGGACAGGAGCTAACTATGGCTACACCTTC.

J is TRBJ2-5 and V is TRBV11-2; TRBD2 might be the D (6 bases). V dropped 5 bases and J dropped 4 bases, with 14 bases sitting between them. This CDR3 has 14 residues. Germline V CDR1 and CDR2: SGHAT, FQNNGV. CDR3 sequence reads: CASSPQPGAETQYF. DNA for the CDR3: TGTGCCAGCAGCCCCCAACCGGGAGCAGAGACCCAGTACTTC.

This chain connects TRBV29-1 to TRBJ1-2, with 9 positions matching TRBD1. J lost 6 bases, V lost 5 bases, and 10 bases had no gene match. CDR1 SQVTM and CDR2 ANQGSEA come from the germline V gene. CDR3 size: 14 residues. CDR3 loop: CSVPAGTGPDGYTF. CDR3 nucleotides: TGCAGCGTTCCCGCCGGGACAGGGCCGGATGGCTACACCTTC.

This clonotype was counted between two and nine times. The chain joins TRBV20-1 to TRBJ2-1; the D is unclear. The V gene's germline CDR1 is DFQATT and CDR2 SNEGSKA (reference sequence). The CDR3 runs to 16 residues. V was shortened by 1 base and J by 2 bases, with 15 bases between the two germline ends. The CDR3 sequence: CSARVYGNSAYNEQFF. The CDR3, as DNA: TGCAGTGCTAGAGTCTACGGCAATTCGGCCTACAATGAGCAGTTCTTC.

This clonotype was detected many times. V usage is TRBV5-6 and J usage is TRBJ2-7, with D perhaps being TRBD1 or TRBD2 (6 bases each). CDR1 is SGHDT and CDR2 is YYEEEE in the germline V gene. V was cut by 1 base and J by 4 bases, with 36 bases left in between. The CDR3 is 22 residues long. The CDR3 region has the DNA TGTGCCAGCAGCTTGCGTGTTCAGGGGCTATGGACTAACCGTATTTATAATTACGAGCAGTACTTC. As protein: CASSLRVQGLWTNRIYNYEQYF. Together with reference TRBV5-6 and TRBJ2-7, the CDR3 gives the full variable domain: DAGVTQSPTHLIKTRGQQVTLRCSPKSGHDTVSWYQQALGQGPQFIFQYYEEEERQRGNFPDRFSGHQFPNYSSELNVNALLLGDSALYLCASSLRVQGLWTNRIYNYEQYFGPGTRLTVT.

The genes are TRBV7-3 and TRBJ2-1, with TRBD2 identical over 12 bases. There are 18 residues in the CDR3. CDR1 and CDR2 from the germline V gene are SGHTA and FQGTGA. J was trimmed by 4 bases and V by 6 bases; bases with no gene match: 13. CDR3 region: CASRPTSGSRYGYNEQFF. The DNA of the CDR3 is TGTGCCAGCAGGCCGACTAGCGGGAGCCGGTACGGGTACAATGAGCAGTTCTTC.

The chain couples TRBV7-2 to TRBJ2-5, with 8 bases identical to TRBD1. Germline V gives CDR1 SGHTA, CDR2 FQGNSA. The V segment lost 5 bases and the J segment 5 bases; nucleotides outside the gene matches: 10. The CDR3 has 15 residues. The CDR3 reads CASSTRDRRRETQYF. The CDR3 DNA reads TGTGCCAGCAGCACCCGGGACAGGCGCCGGGAGACCCAGTACTTC.

This sequence joins TRBV5-1 and TRBJ2-7, with TRBD2 as a possible D gene (6 bases). V dropped 2 bases and J dropped 2 bases, with 14 bases sitting between them. CDR1 is SGHRS, CDR2 YFSETQ, per germline. This CDR3 spans 15 amino acids. Written as DNA, the CDR3 is TGCGCCAGCAGCTTCGGGGGACCATCGCCCTACGAGCAGTACTTC. Protein product: CASSFGGPSPYEQYF.

V and J are TRBV30 and TRBJ2-7, with D maybe TRBD2 (6 bases). The CDR3 is 12 residues long. Per germline, CDR1 GTSNPN and CDR2 SVGIG (reference sequence). V shed 0 bases and J shed 13 bases, with 16 bases lying between them. In DNA, the CDR3 is TGTGCCTGGAGTGTAATATACGGGAGTCTATACTTC. Its protein is CAWSVIYGSLYF.

This clonotype has just a few counts. The rearrangement uses TRBV7-2 and TRBJ2-7; D is perhaps TRBD2 (6 bases). Germline V gene lookup returns CDR1 SGHTA and CDR2 FQGNSA. V was pared by 5 bases and J by 3 bases, with 14 bases between. There are 14 residues in the CDR3. CDR3 amino acids: CASSPHPGLYEQYF. CDR3 coding DNA: TGTGCCAGCAGCCCCCACCCGGGACTCTACGAGCAGTACTTC.

The CDR3: CASSPSTGGYGGQYF. In nucleotides, the CDR3 is TGTGCCAGCAGCCCTTCGACAGGGGGCTATGGCGGGCAGTACTTC. This chain connects TRBV27 to TRBJ2-7; TRBD1 aligns across 10 bases. The CDR3 sequence is 15 residues long. V dropped 6 bases and J dropped 9; count of bases not matched to a gene: 14. Germline V CDR1 and CDR2: MNHEY, SMNVEV (reference sequence).

This clonotype has just a few counts. The DNA for the CDR3 is TGTGCCAGCAGCATGACAGGGGGAGATACGCAGTATTTT. Its translation: CASSMTGGDTQYF. The genes are TRBV7-2 and TRBJ2-3; TRBD1 agrees at 9 bases. V shed 5 bases and J 5 bases; nucleotides not matched to a gene: 2. Germline V CDR1 and CDR2: SGHTA, FQGNSA. The CDR3 is 13 residues long.

There are a few counts of this clonotype. The CDR3 loop reads CATSGHQGKLTDTQYF. DNA for the CDR3: TGTGCCACCAGCGGCCATCAGGGAAAACTCACAGATACGCAGTATTTT. The rearrangement uses TRBV24-1 and TRBJ2-3, with D possibly TRBD1 on 5 matching bases. Germline V gives CDR1 KGHDR, CDR2 SFDVKD. Deletions cut 7 bases from V and 2 bases from J, with 18 bases between. The CDR3 consists of 16 residues.

This clonotype was recorded a few times. The gene calls are TRBV4-3 and TRBJ1-5; 7 nucleotides agree with TRBD1. In germline, CDR1 is LGHNA, CDR2 YSLEER. The ends lost 7 bases at V and 2 bases at J; junction bases unmatched: 5. The CDR3 has 14 residues. CDR3 loop: CASKGADGNQPQHF. Here the CDR3 DNA reads TGCGCCAGCAAGGGGGCTGATGGCAATCAGCCCCAGCATTTT.

The V and J genes are TRBV7-9 and TRBJ2-7; D is undetermined. With 0 bases removed from V and 2 bases from J, the gap between germline ends came to 8 bases. The V gene's germline CDR1 is SEHNR and CDR2 FQNEAQ (reference sequence). The CDR3 has 14 amino acids. For the CDR3, the DNA is TGTGCCAGCAGCTTAGCCAGCATCCCCTACGAGCAGTACTTC. Protein sequence: CASSLASIPYEQYF.